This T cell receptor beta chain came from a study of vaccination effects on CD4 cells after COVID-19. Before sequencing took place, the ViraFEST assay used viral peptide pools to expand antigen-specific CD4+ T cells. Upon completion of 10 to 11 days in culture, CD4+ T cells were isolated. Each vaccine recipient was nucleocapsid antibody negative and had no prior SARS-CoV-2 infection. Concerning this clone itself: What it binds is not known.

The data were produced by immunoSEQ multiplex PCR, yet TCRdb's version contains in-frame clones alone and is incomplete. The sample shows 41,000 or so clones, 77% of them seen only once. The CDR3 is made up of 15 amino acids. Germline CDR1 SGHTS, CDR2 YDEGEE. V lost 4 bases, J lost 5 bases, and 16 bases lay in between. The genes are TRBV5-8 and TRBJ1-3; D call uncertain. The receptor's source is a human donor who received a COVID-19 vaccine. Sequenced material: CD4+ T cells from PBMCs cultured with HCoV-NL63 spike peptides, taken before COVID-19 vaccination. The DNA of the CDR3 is TGTGCCAGCAGCCCGGAGTGGACTGTTCGAAACACCATATATTTT. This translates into CASSPEWTVRNTIYF. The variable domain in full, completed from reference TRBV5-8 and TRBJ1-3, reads EAGVTQSPTHLIKTRGQQATLRCSPISGHTSVYWYQQALGLGLQFLLWYDEGEERNRGNFPPRFSGRQFPNYSSELNVNALELEDSALYLCASSPEWTVRNTIYFGEGSWLTVV.